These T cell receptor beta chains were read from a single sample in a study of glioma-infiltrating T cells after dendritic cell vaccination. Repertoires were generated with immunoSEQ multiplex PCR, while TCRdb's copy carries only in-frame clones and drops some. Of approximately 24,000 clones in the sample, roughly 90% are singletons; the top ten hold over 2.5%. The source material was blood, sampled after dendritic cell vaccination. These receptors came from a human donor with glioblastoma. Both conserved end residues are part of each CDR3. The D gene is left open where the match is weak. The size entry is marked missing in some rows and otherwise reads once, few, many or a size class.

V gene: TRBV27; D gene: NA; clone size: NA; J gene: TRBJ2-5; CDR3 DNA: TGTGCCAGCAGTTTATCTAAACAAGAGACCCAGTACTTC; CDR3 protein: CASSLSKQETQYF
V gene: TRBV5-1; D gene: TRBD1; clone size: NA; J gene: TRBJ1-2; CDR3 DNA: TGCGCCAGCAGCTGGACTCGGGGACAGGGGGCTTATGGCTACACCTTC; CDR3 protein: CASSWTRGQGAYGYTF
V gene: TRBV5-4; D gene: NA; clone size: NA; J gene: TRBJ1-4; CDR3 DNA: TGTGCCAGCAGCTCGGGTACAGGGACGAATGAAAAACTGTTTTTT; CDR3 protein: CASSSGTGTNEKLFF
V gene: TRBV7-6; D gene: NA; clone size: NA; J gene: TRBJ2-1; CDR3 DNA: TGTGCCAGCAGCTTAGGATCTGGGGGGTACGCCTACAATGAGCAGTTCTTC; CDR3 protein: CASSLGSGGYAYNEQFF
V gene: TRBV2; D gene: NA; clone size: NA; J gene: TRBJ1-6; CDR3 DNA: TGTGCCAGCGGGGCGAATCCCCTCCACTTT; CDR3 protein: CASGANPLHF
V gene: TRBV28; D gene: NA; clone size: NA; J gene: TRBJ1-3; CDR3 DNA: TGTGCCAGCACTTCTTCGGGGAATGGAAACACCATATATTTT; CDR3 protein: CASTSSGNGNTIYF
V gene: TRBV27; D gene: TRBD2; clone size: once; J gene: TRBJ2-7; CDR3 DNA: TGTGCCAGCAGTTCCCCGGGACTAGCGGGGGGTTCCTACGAGCAGTACTTC; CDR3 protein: CASSSPGLAGGSYEQYF
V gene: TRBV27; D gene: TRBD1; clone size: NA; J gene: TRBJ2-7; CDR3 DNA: TGTGCCAGCAGTGGGGACAGGGAGGCCTACGAGCAGTACTTC; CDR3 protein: CASSGDREAYEQYF
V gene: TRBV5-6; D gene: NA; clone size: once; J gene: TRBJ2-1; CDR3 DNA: TGTGCCAGCAGCCGGACTCCAATCTCCTACAATGAGCAGTTCTTC; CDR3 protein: CASSRTPISYNEQFF
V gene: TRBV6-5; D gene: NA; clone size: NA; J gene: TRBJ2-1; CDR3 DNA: TGTGCCAGCAGTTCTCTAGCGAGCGGTGAGCAGTTCTTC; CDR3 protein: CASSSLASGEQFF
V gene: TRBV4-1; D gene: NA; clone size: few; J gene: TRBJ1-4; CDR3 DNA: TGCGCCAGCAGCCCCCGAGGAGGGGTATCTAATGAAAAACTGTTTTTT; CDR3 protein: CASSPRGGVSNEKLFF
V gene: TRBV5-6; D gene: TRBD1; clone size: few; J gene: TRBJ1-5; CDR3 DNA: TGTGCCAGCAGCATAACAGGGGGCCTGGGGCAGCCCCAGCATTTT; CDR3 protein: CASSITGGLGQPQHF
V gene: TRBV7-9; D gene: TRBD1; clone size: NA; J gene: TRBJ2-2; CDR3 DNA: TGTGCCAGCAGAGAGACAGGGGCCATGACCGGGGAGCTGTTTTTT; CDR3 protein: CASRETGAMTGELFF
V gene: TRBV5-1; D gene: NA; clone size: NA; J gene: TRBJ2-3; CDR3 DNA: TGCGCCAGCAGCCCCCGGCACCCCCCTAGCATCGATACGCAGTATTTT; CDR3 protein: CASSPRHPPSIDTQYF
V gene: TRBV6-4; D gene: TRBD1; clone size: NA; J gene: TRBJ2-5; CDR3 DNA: TGTGCCAGCAGTGGGACAGGGGGAGAGACCCAGTACTTC; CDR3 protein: CASSGTGGETQYF
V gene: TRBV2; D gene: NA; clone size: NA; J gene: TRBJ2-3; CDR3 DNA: TGTGCCAGCAAAAGAGACAGAACCACAGATACGCAGTATTTT; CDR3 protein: CASKRDRTTDTQYF
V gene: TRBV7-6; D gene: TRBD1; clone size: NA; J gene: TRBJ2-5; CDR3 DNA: TGTGCCAGCAGCCCGACAGGGTCCCGGAGGGAGACCCAGTACTTC; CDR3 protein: CASSPTGSRRETQYF
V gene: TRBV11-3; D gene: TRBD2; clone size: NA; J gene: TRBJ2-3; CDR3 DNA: TGTGCCAGCAGCTTAGTGTCTAGCGGGGGTTTCGATACGCAGTATTTT; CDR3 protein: CASSLVSSGGFDTQYF
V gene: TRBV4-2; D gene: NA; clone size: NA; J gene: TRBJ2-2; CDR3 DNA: TGTGCCAGCAGCCACCTACAGGGACCTAACACCGGGGAGCTGTTTTTT; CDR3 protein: CASSHLQGPNTGELFF
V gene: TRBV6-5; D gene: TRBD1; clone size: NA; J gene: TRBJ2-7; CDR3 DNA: TGTGCCAGCAGTACTCCGGGACAGGCCTACGAGCAGTACTTC; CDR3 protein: CASSTPGQAYEQYF
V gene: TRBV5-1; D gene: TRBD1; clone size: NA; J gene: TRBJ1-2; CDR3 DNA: TGCGCCAGCAGCCTCGGACAGGGAGGTGATGGCTACACCTTC; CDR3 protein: CASSLGQGGDGYTF
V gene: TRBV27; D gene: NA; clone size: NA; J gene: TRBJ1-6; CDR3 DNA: TGTGCCAGCAGTCGTGGGGGCTATAATTCTCCCCTCCACTTT; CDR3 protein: CASSRGGYNSPLHF
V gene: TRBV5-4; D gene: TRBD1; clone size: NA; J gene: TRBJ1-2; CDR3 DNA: TGTGCCAGCAGAGCCGGGACAGGGTCTTATGGCTACACCTTC; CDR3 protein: CASRAGTGSYGYTF
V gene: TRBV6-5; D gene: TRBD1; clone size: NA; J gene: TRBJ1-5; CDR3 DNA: TGTGCCAGCAGTTACACCCGCGACAGGGATGGTCAGCCCCAGCATTTT; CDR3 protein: CASSYTRDRDGQPQHF
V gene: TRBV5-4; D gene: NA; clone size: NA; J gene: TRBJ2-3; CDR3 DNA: TGTGCCAGCAGCTTTTTCCCGCCGGCAGATACGCAGTATTTT; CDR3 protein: CASSFFPPADTQYF
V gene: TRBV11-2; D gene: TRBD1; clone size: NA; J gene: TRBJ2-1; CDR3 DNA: TGTGCCAGCAGCCAGGACAGGGGGCCCTACAATGAGCAGTTCTTC; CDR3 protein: CASSQDRGPYNEQFF
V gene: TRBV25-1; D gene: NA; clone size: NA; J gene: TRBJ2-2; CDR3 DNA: TGTGCCAGCAGTGAAACCAGGGTGAATACCGGGGAGCTGTTTTTT; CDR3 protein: CASSETRVNTGELFF
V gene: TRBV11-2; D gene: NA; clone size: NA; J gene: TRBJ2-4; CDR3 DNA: TGTGCCAGCAGCTGGGGGCCACGGGGCAAAAACATTCAGTACTTC; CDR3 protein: CASSWGPRGKNIQYF
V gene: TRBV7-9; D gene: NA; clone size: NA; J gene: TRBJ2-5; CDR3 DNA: TGTGCCAGCAGCCTGGTTACAGCCCAAGAGACCCAGTACTTC; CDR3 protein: CASSLVTAQETQYF
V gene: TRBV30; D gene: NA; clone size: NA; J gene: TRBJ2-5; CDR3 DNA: TGTGCCTGGAGTCAGGGTGGTACCCAAGAGACCCAGTACTTC; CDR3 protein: CAWSQGGTQETQYF
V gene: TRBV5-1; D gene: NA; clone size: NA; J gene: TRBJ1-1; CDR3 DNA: TGCGCCAGCAGCTCCACGGTCGCGGGCACTGAAGCTTTCTTT; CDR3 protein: CASSSTVAGTEAFF
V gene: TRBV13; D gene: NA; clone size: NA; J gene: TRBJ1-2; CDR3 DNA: TGTGCCAGCAGCTTACGGGGGGGCTACACCTTC; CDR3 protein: CASSLRGGYTF
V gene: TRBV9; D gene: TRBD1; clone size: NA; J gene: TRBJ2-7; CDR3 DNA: TGTGCCAGCAGCGTAGAGTTAGGACAGGAGTGGGACGAGCAGTACTTC; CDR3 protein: CASSVELGQEWDEQYF
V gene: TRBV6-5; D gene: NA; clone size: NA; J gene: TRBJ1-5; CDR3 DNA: TGTGCCAGCAGTGAAGGGAGGCGACAGCCCCAGCATTTT; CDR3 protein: CASSEGRRQPQHF
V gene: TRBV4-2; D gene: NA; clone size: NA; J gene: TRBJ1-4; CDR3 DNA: TGTGCCAGCAGCCAAGACGGGCAAATCGACAGTAATGAAAAACTGTTTTTT; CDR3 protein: CASSQDGQIDSNEKLFF
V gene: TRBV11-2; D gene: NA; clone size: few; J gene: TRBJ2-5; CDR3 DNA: TGTGCCAGCAGAGCCCCCCCCCTCCAGGGTGGCCAAGAGACCCAGTACTTC; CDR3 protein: CASRAPPLQGGQETQYF
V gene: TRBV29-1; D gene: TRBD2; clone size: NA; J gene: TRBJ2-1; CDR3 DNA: TGCAGCGTTGGGACTCCTAGCGGGGGGGCAAATGAGCAGTTCTTC; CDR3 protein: CSVGTPSGGANEQFF
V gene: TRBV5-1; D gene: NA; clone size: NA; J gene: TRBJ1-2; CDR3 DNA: TGCGCCAGCAGCTTGGCCGGTTCGGACTATGGCTACACCTTC; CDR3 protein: CASSLAGSDYGYTF
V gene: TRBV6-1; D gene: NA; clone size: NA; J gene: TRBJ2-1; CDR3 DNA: TGTGCCAGCAGCCTATCAGGAACCTACAATGAGCAGTTCTTC; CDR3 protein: CASSLSGTYNEQFF
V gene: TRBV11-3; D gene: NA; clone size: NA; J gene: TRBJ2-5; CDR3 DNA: TGTGCCAGCAGCTTAAAGCAGGGGGAGACCCAGTACTTC; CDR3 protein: CASSLKQGETQYF
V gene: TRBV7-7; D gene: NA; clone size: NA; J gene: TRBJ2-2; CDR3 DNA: TGTGCCAGCAGCTTAGGGTGGGTCCCGGGACAAACGAACACCGGGGAGCTGTTTTTT; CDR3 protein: CASSLGWVPGQTNTGELFF
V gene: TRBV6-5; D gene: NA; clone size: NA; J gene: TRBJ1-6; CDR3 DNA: TGTGCCAGCAGTTCCCCACAGGGAACCCTCCACTTT; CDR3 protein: CASSSPQGTLHF
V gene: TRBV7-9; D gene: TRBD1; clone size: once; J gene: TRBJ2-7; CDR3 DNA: TGTGCCAGCAGCTCCGGGGACAGGGGGGGACGGCAGTACTTC; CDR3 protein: CASSSGDRGGRQYF
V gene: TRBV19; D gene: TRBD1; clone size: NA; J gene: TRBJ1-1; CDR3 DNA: TGTGCCAGTAGTATTAGAACAGGGGTGAACACTGAAGCTTTCTTT; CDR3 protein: CASSIRTGVNTEAFF
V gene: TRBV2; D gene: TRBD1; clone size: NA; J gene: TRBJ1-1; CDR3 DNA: TGTGCCAGCACAACAGGGGCTGAAGCTTTCTTT; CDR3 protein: CASTTGAEAFF
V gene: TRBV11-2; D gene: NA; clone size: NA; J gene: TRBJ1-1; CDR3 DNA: TGTGCCAGCAGCTTAGATCAATGGGGCAGTCGCGGTTCTGAAGCTTTCTTT; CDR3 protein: CASSLDQWGSRGSEAFF
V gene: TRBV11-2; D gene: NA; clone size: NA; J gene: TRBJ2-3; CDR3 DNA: TGTGCCAGCAGCCCTACAGGGTTAGGCACAGATACGCAGTATTTT; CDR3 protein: CASSPTGLGTDTQYF
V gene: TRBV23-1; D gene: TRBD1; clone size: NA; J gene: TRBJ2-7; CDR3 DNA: TGCGCCAGCAGTCGTACAGGGGAATCGTACGAGCAGTACTTC; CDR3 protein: CASSRTGESYEQYF